This T cell receptor (beta chain) was recovered during a study of cytomegalovirus exposure and HLA in healthy donors. Study at large: Approximately 180 million T cells yielded roughly 120 million unique TCR beta sequences in earlier analysis. Within an early data release were 65 million to 90 million unique TCRs drawn from HLA-typed donors. When 300 to 500 donors were genotyped, just over 80% of them were found to fall in the Caucasian-associated ancestry cluster. Overall study findings and caveats: A later analysis reportedly identified an Asian-associated ancestry cluster as carrying fewer N-insertions than the roughly 720-donor mean.

Of note for this clone: Its antigen is unknown.

Looked up from germline, CDR1 is MDHEN and CDR2 is SYDVKM. The germline V and J ends were trimmed by 5 bases and 4 bases, with 18 bases remaining between them. The CDR3 runs 15 residues. Primers included in the PCR were 60 Vbeta and 13 Jbeta primers. The method was immunoSEQ multiplex PCR; TCRdb's version includes in-frame clones alone and lacks a portion of them. This repertoire shows some 200,000 clones, 80% to 85% found once; its top ten account for 6.5%. Sequencing was done on a sample of PBMCs. The receptor's source is a woman aged 50 to 60 in good health and CMV-seropositive. V usage is TRBV28 and J usage is TRBJ2-7, with D possibly TRBD2 on 6 matching bases. DNA of the CDR3: TGTGCCAGCAGTCCCTTTCCGGAGGGTCTATACGAGCAGTACTTC. This translates into CASSPFPEGLYEQYF.